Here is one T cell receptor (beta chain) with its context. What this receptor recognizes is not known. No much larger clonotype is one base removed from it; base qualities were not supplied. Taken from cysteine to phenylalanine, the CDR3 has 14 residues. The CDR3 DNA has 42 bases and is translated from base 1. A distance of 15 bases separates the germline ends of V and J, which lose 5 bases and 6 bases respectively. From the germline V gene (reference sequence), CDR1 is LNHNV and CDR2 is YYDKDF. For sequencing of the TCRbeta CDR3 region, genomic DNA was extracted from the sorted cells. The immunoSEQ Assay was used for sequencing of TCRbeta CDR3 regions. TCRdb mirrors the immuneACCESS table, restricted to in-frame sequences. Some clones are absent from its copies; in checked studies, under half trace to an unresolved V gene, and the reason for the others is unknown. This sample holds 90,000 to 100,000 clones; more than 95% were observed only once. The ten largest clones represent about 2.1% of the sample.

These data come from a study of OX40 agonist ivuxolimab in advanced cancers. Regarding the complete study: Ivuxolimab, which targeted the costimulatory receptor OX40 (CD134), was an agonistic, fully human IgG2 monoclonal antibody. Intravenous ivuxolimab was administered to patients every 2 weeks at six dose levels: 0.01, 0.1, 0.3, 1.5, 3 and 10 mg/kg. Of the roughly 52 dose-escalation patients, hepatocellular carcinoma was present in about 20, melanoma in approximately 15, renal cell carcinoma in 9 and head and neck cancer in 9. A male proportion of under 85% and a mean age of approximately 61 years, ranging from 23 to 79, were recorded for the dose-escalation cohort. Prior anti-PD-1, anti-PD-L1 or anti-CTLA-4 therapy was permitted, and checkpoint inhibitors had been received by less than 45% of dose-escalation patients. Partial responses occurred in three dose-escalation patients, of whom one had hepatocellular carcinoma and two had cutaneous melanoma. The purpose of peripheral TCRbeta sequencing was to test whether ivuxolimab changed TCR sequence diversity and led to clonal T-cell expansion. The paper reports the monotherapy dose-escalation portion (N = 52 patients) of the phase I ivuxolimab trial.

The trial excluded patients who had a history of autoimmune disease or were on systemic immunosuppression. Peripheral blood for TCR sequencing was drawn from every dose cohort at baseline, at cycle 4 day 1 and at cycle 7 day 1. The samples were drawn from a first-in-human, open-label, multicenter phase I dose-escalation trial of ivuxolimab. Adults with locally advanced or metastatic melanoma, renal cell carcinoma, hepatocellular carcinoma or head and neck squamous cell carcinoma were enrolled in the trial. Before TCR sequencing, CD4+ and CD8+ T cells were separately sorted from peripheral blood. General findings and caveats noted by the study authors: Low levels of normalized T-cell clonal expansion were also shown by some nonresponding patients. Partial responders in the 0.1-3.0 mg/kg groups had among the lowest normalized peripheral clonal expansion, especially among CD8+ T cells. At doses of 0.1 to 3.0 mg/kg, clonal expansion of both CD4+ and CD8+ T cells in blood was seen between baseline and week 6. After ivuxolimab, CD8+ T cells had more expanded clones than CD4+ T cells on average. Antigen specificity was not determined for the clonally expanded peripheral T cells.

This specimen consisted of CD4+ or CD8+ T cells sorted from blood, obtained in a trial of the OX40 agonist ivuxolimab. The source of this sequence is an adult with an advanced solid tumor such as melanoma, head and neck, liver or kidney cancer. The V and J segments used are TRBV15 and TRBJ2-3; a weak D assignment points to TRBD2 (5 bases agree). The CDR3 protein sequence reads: CATSGPRKRDTQYF. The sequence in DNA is TGTGCCACCAGCGGACCCCGAAAGCGGGATACGCAGTATTTT.